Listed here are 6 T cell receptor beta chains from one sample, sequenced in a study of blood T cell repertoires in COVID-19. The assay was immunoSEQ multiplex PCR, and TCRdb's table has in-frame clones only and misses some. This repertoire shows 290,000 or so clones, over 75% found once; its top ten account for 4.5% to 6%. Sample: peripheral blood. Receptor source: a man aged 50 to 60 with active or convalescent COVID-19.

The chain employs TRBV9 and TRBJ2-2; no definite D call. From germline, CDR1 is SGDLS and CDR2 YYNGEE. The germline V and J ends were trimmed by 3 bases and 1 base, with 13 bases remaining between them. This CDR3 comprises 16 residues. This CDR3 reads CASSALYGGNTGELFF. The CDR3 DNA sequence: TGTGCCAGCAGCGCGCTCTATGGCGGGAACACCGGGGAGCTGTTTTTT.

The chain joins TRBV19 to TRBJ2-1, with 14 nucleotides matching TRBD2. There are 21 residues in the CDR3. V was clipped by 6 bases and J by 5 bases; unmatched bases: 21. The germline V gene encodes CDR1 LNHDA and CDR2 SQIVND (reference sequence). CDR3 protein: CASSNPRFRLAGGGNNNEQFF. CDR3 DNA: TGTGCCAGTAGCAACCCCCGTTTCAGACTAGCGGGAGGGGGAAACAACAATGAGCAGTTCTTC.

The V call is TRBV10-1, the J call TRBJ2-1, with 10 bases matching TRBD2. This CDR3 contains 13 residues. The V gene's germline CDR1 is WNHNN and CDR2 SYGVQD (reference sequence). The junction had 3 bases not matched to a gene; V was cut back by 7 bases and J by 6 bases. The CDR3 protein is CASNRTSGNEQFF. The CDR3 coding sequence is TGCGCCAGCAATCGGACTAGCGGCAATGAGCAGTTCTTC.

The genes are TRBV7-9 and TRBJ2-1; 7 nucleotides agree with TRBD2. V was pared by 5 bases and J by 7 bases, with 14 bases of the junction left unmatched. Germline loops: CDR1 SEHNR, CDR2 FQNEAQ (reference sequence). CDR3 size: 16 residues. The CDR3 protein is CASSPESGGRGNEQFF. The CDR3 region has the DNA TGTGCCAGCAGCCCGGAGTCTGGCGGGAGAGGGAATGAGCAGTTCTTC.

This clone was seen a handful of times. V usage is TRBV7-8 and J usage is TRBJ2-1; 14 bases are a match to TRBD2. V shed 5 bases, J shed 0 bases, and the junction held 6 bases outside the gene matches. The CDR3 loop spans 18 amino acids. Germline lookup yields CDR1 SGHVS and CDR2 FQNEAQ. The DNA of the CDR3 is TGTGCCAGCAGCGCCCGGACTAGCGGGAGGAACTCCTACAATGAGCAGTTCTTC. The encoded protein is CASSARTSGRNSYNEQFF.

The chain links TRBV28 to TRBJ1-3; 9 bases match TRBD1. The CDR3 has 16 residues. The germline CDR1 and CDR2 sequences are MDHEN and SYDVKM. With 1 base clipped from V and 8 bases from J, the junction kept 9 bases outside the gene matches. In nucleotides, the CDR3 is TGTGCCAGCAGTTTATCCACCGGGACAGGGCTGGACACCATATATTTT. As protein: CASSLSTGTGLDTIYF.